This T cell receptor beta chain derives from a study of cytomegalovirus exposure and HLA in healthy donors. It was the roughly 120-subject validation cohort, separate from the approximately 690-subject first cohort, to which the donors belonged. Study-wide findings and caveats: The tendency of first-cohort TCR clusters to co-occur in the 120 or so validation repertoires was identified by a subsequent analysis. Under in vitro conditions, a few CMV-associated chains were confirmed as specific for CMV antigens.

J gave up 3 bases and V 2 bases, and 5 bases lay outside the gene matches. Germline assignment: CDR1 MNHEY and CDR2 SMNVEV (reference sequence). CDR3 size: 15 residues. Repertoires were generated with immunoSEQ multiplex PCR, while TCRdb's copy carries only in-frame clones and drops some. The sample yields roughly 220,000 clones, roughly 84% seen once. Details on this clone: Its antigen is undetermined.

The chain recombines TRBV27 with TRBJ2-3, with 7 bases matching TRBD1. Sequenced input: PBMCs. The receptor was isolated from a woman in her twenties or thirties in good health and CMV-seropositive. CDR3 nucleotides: TGTGCCAGCAGTTTAAACAGGGGTAGTACAGATACGCAGTATTTT. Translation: CASSLNRGSTDTQYF.